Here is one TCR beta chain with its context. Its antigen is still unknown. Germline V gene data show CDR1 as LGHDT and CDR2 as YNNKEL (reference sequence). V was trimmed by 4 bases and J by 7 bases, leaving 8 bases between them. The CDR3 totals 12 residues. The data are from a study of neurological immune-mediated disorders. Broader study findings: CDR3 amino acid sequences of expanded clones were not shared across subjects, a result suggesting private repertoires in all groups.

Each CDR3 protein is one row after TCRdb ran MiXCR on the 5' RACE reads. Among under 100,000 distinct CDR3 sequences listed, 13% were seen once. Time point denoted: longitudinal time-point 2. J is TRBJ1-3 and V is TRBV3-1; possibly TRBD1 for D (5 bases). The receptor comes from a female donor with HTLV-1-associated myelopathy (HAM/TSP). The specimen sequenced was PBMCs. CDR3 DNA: TGTGCCAGCAGCCCGGGACGCAACACCATATATTTT. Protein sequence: CASSPGRNTIYF.